Below are 22 T cell receptor beta chains sequenced from a single sample in a study of beta chain features in type 1 diabetes. As every portion of the isolated RNA was reverse transcribed, the sequencing read expressed TCRB transcripts. Profiling relied on immunoSEQ multiplex PCR, and the TCRdb table lists in-frame clones only, not all of them. Here the sample spans 350,000 to 450,000 clones, approximately 15% being singletons. Material for sequencing was naive CD4+ T cells from blood. The source is a man under 40 in good health.

The CDR3 reads CASNPRRLAGVYNEQFF. In DNA, the CDR3 is TGTGCCAGCAACCCCCGTCGACTAGCGGGAGTGTACAATGAGCAGTTCTTC. The chain is built from TRBV27 and TRBJ2-1; TRBD2 matches 12 bases. Germline assignment: CDR1 MNHEY and CDR2 SMNVEV (reference sequence). The ends lost 7 bases at V and 4 bases at J; junction bases unmatched: 11. The CDR3 has 17 amino acids.

This clone has a handful of counts. V usage is TRBV7-9 and J usage is TRBJ2-1; D unresolved. V lost 4 bases to trimming and J lost 2 bases, with 12 bases between them. CDR1 and CDR2 from the germline V gene are SEHNR and FQNEAQ (reference sequence). The CDR3 sequence is 15 residues long. The CDR3 region has the DNA TGTGCCAGCAGCTCATTCGGCGAAGCCTACAATGAGCAGTTCTTC. This translates into CASSSFGEAYNEQFF.

The V call is TRBV7-9, the J call TRBJ2-7; 9 bases are a match to TRBD1. Germline CDR1 SEHNR, CDR2 FQNEAQ (reference sequence). Germline trimming cut 1 base from V and 1 base from J; bases unmatched to any gene: 8. The CDR3 is 17 amino acids. CDR3 sequence reads: CASSLELRQGVSYEQYF. CDR3 bases: TGTGCCAGCAGCTTAGAGTTGAGACAGGGGGTGTCCTACGAGCAGTACTTC.

The chain recombines TRBV13 with TRBJ2-1, with TRBD2 as a possible D gene (6 bases). Germline V gives CDR1 PRHDT, CDR2 FYEKMQ (reference sequence). This CDR3 has 16 residues. V lost 6 bases, J lost 11 bases, and 26 bases lay in between. The CDR3 DNA follows: TGTGCCAGCAGAAGGGTGGGGGGAGCGGCGGAGACGAAGCAGTTCTTC. Its protein product is CASRRVGGAAETKQFF.

V gene TRBV28 combines with J gene TRBJ2-7, with 7 nucleotides matching TRBD1. After removal of 5 bases from V and 2 bases from J, the junction contained 3 bases not matched to a gene. CDR3 length: 13 amino acids. The germline gives CDR1 MDHEN, CDR2 SYDVKM. In DNA form, the CDR3 reads TGTGCCAGCAGTCGGGACAGAGCCTACGAGCAGTACTTC. It codes for CASSRDRAYEQYF.

The V gene is TRBV5-1, the J gene TRBJ2-1; the D gene is possibly TRBD1 (6 bases). The germline V gene has CDR1 SGHRS and CDR2 YFSETQ. The CDR3 totals 14 residues. Trimming stripped 4 bases from V and 5 bases from J, with 13 bases between. The CDR3 sequence is CASSASDRNNEQFF. The CDR3 coding sequence is TGCGCCAGCAGCGCCTCGGACAGAAACAATGAGCAGTTCTTC.

A few counts support this clone. J is TRBJ1-4 and V is TRBV30; 8 bases fit TRBD1. The CDR3 consists of 16 residues. CDR1 and CDR2 from the germline V gene are GTSNPN and SVGIG (reference sequence). J was trimmed by 4 bases and V by 3 bases; bases with no gene match: 10. For the CDR3, the DNA is TGTGCCTGGAGGGGGCCGGGGACAGGCGTTAATGAAAAACTGTTTTTT. Protein product: CAWRGPGTGVNEKLFF.

The gene calls are TRBV25-1 and TRBJ1-4, with D perhaps TRBD1 (5 bases). The V end was cut by 3 bases, the J end by 6 bases, with 14 bases between. The CDR3 runs to 15 residues. Per the germline V gene, CDR1 is MGHDK and CDR2 is SYGVNS. The CDR3 coding sequence is TGTGCCAGCAGTGATGGCGGGACTGATGATGAAAAACTGTTTTTT. Its protein product is CASSDGGTDDEKLFF.

The genes are TRBV9 and TRBJ1-2; 7 nucleotides match TRBD1. The CDR3 is 17 amino acids. J lost 0 bases, V lost 3 bases, and 11 bases had no gene match. Germline V gene data show CDR1 as SGDLS and CDR2 as YYNGEE. CDR3 region: CASSGRDRVITNYGYTF. Here the CDR3 DNA reads TGTGCCAGCAGCGGAAGAGACAGGGTAATAACTAACTATGGCTACACCTTC. Variable domain in full (rest from reference TRBV9 and TRBJ1-2): DSGVTQTPKHLITATGQRVTLRCSPRSGDLSVYWYQQSLDQGLQFLIQYYNGEERAKGNILERFSAQQFPDLHSELNLSSLELGDSALYFCASSGRDRVITNYGYTFGSGTRLTVV.

This clone occurred a few times. The V gene is TRBV15, the J gene TRBJ1-2; D might be TRBD1 (5 bases). This CDR3 is 13 amino acids long. The germline V and J ends were trimmed by 8 bases and 1 base, with 11 bases remaining between them. Germline loops: CDR1 LNHNV, CDR2 YYDKDF (reference sequence). CDR3 residues: CATQRDHNYGYTF. In nucleotides, the CDR3 is TGTGCCACCCAAAGGGACCATAACTATGGCTACACCTTC.

This chain links TRBV11-1 with TRBJ2-5; 12 bases agree with TRBD2. Germline V CDR1 and CDR2: SGHAT, FQDESV (reference sequence). This CDR3 is 13 amino acids long. V was pared by 5 bases and J by 11 bases, with 6 bases of the junction left unmatched. The CDR3 DNA is TGTGCCAGCAGCAAGAGGACTAGCGGGACGCAGTACTTC. This translates into CASSKRTSGTQYF.

The chain employs TRBV2 and TRBJ2-5; D uncertain. Trimming removed 0 bases at V and 8 bases at J, with 16 bases between. The CDR3 is 15 residues long. Germline-derived CDR1 and CDR2 are SNHLY and FYNNEI. The CDR3 DNA is TGTGCCAGCAGTGAAGCCCTAATCCTAGGAGCAACCCAGTACTTC. This encodes CASSEALILGATQYF.

This clone came up many times. V is TRBV9 and J is TRBJ2-6; no firm D call. The CDR3 loop spans 11 amino acids. Germline-derived CDR1 and CDR2 are SGDLS and YYNGEE. Trimming removed 5 bases from V and 9 bases from J, with 6 bases in between. CDR3 region: CASRMDNVLTF. In DNA form, the CDR3 reads TGTGCCAGCAGGATGGACAACGTCCTGACTTTC.

This chain uses TRBV5-4 with TRBJ2-1; 8 bases align to TRBD1. This CDR3 comprises 15 residues. Trimming cost V 4 bases and J 8 bases; bases outside gene matches: 11. In germline, CDR1 is SGHNT, CDR2 YYREEE (reference sequence). The CDR3 loop reads CASSRGQGRLDEQFF. As DNA, the CDR3 is TGTGCCAGCAGCCGTGGACAGGGAAGGCTAGATGAGCAGTTCTTC.

This clone was counted only a few times. V is TRBV29-1 and J is TRBJ2-1, with D maybe TRBD2 (6 bases). The CDR3 runs to 16 residues. Germline V gene lookup returns CDR1 SQVTM and CDR2 ANQGSEA. Trimming shortened V by 7 bases and J by 3 bases, and 22 bases separated the two germline ends. This CDR3 is CSAGLGGGLSYNEQFF. In DNA, the CDR3 is TGCAGCGCCGGGCTGGGCGGAGGGCTTAGCTACAATGAGCAGTTCTTC.

The J gene is TRBJ2-2, the V gene TRBV11-2; D unresolved. V was trimmed by 1 base and J by 4 bases, leaving 4 bases between them. The CDR3 runs to 13 residues. In germline, CDR1 is SGHAT, CDR2 FQNNGV. This CDR3 reads CASSLVVTGELFF. DNA for the CDR3: TGTGCCAGCAGCTTAGTAGTCACCGGGGAGCTGTTTTTT.

The CDR3 DNA is TGTGCCAGCAGTGAATTTCGAGAGACCCAGTACTTC. Amino acids: CASSEFRETQYF. The J gene is TRBJ2-5, the V gene TRBV6-1; D gene uncertain. This CDR3 is 12 amino acids long. Germline assignment: CDR1 MNHNS and CDR2 SASEGT. The V end lost 2 bases, the J end lost 4 bases, and 5 bases lay between the germline ends.

This clone was seen a handful of times. This rearrangement joins TRBV7-9 to TRBJ1-2; no definite D call. V lost 3 bases, J lost 3 bases, and 17 bases lay in between. The CDR3 spans 16 residues. Germline loops: CDR1 SEHNR, CDR2 FQNEAQ (reference sequence). The CDR3 sequence: CASSFSAALVDYGYTF. The CDR3 nucleotides are TGTGCCAGCAGCTTTTCTGCCGCTCTCGTTGACTATGGCTACACCTTC. The full variable domain, completed using reference TRBV7-9 and TRBJ1-2, is DTGVSQNPRHKITKRGQNVTFRCDPISEHNRLYWYRQTLGQGPEFLTYFQNEAQLEKSRLLSDRFSAERPKGSFSTLEIQRTEQGDSAMYLCASSFSAALVDYGYTFGSGTRLTVV.

V usage is TRBV7-2 and J usage is TRBJ2-3; D ambiguous. The CDR3 spans 13 residues. Germline CDR1 reads SGHTA; CDR2 reads FQGNSA. Trimming removed 2 bases at V and 5 bases at J, with 8 bases between. This CDR3 is CASSLRGLDTQYF. The CDR3 region has the DNA TGTGCCAGCAGCTTACGAGGTTTAGATACGCAGTATTTT.

This chain links TRBV7-2 with TRBJ2-5, with D tentatively TRBD2 (5 bases). V was pared by 1 base and J by 5 bases, with 20 bases between. Germline V CDR1 and CDR2: SGHTA, FQGNSA. The CDR3 runs 17 residues. Here the CDR3 DNA reads TGTGCCAGCAGCTTAGATGGGCGGGCCCTCGGTCGGGAGACCCAGTACTTC. Residues: CASSLDGRALGRETQYF.

The chain recombines TRBV7-2 with TRBJ2-5; maybe TRBD1 (6 bases). Between the trimmed V and J ends, which lost 7 bases and 4 bases, there was a span of 10 bases. Per germline, CDR1 SGHTA and CDR2 FQGNSA. The CDR3 runs 12 residues. The CDR3 sequence is CASTGAGETQYF. CDR3 coding DNA: TGTGCCAGCACAGGGGCGGGAGAGACCCAGTACTTC.

This sequence joins TRBV9 and TRBJ2-5, with D unresolved. Trimming pared 0 bases from V and 2 bases from J, leaving 8 bases between. Germline V gives CDR1 SGDLS, CDR2 YYNGEE. The CDR3 totals 14 residues. The CDR3 is CASSVAPQQETQYF. Written as DNA, the CDR3 is TGTGCCAGCAGCGTAGCTCCACAGCAAGAGACCCAGTACTTC.